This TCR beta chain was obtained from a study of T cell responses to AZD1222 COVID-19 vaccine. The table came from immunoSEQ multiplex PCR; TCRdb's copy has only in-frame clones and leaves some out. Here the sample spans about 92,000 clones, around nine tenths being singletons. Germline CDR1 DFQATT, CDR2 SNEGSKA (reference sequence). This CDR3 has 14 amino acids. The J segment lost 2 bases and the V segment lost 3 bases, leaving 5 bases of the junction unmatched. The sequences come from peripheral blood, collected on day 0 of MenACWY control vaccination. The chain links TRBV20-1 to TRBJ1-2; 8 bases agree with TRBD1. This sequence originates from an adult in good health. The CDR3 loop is CSASNTGGNYGYTF. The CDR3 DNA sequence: TGCAGTGCTAGTAATACAGGGGGAAACTATGGCTACACCTTC.